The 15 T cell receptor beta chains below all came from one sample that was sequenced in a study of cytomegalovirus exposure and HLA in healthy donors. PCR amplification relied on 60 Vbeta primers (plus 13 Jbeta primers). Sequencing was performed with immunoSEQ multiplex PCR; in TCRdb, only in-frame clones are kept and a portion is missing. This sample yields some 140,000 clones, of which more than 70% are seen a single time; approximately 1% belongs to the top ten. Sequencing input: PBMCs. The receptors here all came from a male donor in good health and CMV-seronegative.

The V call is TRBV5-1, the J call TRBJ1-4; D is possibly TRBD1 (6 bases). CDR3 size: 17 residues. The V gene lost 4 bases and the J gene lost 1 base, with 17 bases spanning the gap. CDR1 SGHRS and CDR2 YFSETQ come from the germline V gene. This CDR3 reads CASSGGHGGGTNEKLFF. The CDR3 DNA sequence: TGCGCCAGCAGCGGGGGCCACGGCGGTGGAACTAATGAAAAACTGTTTTTT. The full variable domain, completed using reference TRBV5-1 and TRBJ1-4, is KAGVTQTPRYLIKTRGQQVTLSCSPISGHRSVSWYQQTPGQGLQFLFEYFSETQRNKGNFPGRFSGRQFSNSRSEMNVSTLELGDSALYLCASSGGHGGGTNEKLFFGSGTQLSVL.

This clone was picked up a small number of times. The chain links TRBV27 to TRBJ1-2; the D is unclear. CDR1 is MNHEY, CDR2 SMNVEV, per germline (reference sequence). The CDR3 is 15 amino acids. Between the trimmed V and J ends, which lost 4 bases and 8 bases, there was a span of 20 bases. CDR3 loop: CASSSLGVVLEGYTF. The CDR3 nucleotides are TGTGCCAGCAGTTCTCTGGGTGTTGTTCTAGAGGGCTACACCTTC.

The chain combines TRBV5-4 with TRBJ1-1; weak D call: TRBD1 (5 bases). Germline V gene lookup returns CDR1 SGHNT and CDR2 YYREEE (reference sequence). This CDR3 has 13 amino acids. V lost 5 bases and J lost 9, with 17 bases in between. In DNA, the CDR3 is TGTGCCAGCAGTCATCCAGGGAATTTACAAGCTTTCTTT. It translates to CASSHPGNLQAFF.

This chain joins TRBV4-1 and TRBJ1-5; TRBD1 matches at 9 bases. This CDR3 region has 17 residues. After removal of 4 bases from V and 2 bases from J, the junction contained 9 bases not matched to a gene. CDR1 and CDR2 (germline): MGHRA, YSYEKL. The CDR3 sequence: CASSPWAGQGGNQPQHF. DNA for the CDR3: TGCGCCAGCAGCCCTTGGGCGGGACAGGGAGGCAATCAGCCCCAGCATTTT.

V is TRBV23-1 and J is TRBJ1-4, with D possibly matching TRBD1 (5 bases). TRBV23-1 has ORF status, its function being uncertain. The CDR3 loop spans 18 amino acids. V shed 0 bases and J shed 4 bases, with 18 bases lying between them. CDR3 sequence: CASSQSRSGGGNNEKLFF. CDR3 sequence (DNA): TGCGCCAGCAGTCAATCTAGGTCCGGGGGGGGGAATAATGAAAAACTGTTTTTT.

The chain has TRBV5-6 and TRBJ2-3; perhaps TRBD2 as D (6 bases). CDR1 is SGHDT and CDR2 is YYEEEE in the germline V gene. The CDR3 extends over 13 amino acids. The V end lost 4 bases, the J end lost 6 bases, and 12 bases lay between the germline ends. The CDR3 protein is CASSLGSYDTQYF. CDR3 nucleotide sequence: TGTGCCAGCAGCCTCGGGAGTTACGATACGCAGTATTTT.

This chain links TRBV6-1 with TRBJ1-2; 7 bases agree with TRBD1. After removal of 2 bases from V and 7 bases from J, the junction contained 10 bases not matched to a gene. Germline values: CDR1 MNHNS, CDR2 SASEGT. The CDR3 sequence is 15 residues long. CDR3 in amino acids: CASSESGTVRTGYTF. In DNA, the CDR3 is TGTGCCAGCAGTGAATCCGGGACAGTGAGGACTGGCTACACCTTC.

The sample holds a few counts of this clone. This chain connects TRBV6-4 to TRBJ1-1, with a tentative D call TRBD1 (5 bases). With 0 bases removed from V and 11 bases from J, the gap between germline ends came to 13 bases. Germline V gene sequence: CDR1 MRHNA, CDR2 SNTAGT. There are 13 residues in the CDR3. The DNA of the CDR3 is TGTGCCAGCAGTGACTCGATTGGGGCGCAGGCTTTCTTT. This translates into CASSDSIGAQAFF.

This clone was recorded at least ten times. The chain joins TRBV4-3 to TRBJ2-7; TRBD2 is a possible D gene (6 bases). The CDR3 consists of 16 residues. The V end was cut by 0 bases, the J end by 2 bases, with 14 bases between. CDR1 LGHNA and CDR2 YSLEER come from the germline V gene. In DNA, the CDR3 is TGCGCCAGCAGCCAAGAAGGAGGGTTTGGCACCTACGAGCAGTACTTC. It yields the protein CASSQEGGFGTYEQYF.

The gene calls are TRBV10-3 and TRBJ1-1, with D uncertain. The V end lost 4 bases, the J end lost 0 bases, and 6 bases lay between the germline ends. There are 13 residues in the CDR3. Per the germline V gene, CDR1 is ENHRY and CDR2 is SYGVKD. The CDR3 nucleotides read TGTGCCATCAGTGCTCGGGTGAACACTGAAGCTTTCTTT. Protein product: CAISARVNTEAFF.

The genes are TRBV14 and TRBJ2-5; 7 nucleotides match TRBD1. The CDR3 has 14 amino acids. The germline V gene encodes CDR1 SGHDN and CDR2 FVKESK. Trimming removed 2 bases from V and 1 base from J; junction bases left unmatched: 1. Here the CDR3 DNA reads TGTGCCAGCAGCCAAAGGACAGGCCAAGAGACCCAGTACTTC. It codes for CASSQRTGQETQYF.

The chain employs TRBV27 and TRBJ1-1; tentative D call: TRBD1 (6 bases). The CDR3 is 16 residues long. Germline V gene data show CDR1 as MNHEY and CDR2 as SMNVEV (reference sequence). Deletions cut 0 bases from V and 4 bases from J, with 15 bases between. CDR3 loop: CASSLSSEGGGTEAFF. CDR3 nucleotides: TGTGCCAGCAGTTTATCGAGTGAAGGGGGGGGCACTGAAGCTTTCTTT.

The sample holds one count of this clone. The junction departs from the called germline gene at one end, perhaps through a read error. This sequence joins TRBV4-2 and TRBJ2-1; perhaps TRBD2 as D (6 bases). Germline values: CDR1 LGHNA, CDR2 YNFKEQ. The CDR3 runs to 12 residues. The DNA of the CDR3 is TGTGCCAGCAGCCAAGAAGCTAGCGAACGGATCTTC. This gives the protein CASSQEASERIF.

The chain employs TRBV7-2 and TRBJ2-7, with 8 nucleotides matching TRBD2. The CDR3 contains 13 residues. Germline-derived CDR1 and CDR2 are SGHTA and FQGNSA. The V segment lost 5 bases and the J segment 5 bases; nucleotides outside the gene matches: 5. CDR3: CASSPRRGDEQYF. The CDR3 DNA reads TGTGCCAGCAGCCCCCGGCGGGGGGACGAGCAGTACTTC. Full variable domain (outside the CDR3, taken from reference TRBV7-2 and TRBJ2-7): GAGVSQSPSNKVTEKGKDVELRCDPISGHTALYWYRQSLGQGLEFLIYFQGNSAPDKSGLPSDRFSAERTGGSVSTLTIQRTQQEDSAVYLCASSPRRGDEQYFGPGTRLTVT.

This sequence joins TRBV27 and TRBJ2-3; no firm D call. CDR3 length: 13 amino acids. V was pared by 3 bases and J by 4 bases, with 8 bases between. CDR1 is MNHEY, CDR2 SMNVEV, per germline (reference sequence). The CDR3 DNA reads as TGTGCCAGCAGTTTTACCCCGGCAGATACGCAGTATTTT. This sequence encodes CASSFTPADTQYF.